This T cell receptor beta chain was recovered during a study of CD4+ T cells in melanoma. CDR1 is LNHNV, CDR2 YYDKDF, per germline (reference sequence). The CDR3 totals 12 residues. The V and J ends lost 1 base and 5 bases respectively, with 5 bases between them. On this clone: The antigen is undetermined.

Study results and caveats: In melanoma, neoantigen-specific CD4+ T cells reportedly differed in differentiation state. CD8+ T cell, macrophage and B cell function reportedly correlated with neoantigen-specific CD4+ T cells.

The data were produced by immunoSEQ multiplex PCR, yet TCRdb's version contains in-frame clones alone and is incomplete. The sample has roughly 16,000 clones, 76% seen once; the top ten hold more than 10%. Sequencing was performed on cells from a culture (not recorded whether cultured in vitro). The chain couples TRBV15 to TRBJ1-2; D is unresolved. The clonotype comes from a human donor with melanoma. CDR3 loop: CATSRAGYGYTF. Here the CDR3 DNA reads TGTGCCACCAGCAGAGCTGGGTATGGCTACACCTTC.